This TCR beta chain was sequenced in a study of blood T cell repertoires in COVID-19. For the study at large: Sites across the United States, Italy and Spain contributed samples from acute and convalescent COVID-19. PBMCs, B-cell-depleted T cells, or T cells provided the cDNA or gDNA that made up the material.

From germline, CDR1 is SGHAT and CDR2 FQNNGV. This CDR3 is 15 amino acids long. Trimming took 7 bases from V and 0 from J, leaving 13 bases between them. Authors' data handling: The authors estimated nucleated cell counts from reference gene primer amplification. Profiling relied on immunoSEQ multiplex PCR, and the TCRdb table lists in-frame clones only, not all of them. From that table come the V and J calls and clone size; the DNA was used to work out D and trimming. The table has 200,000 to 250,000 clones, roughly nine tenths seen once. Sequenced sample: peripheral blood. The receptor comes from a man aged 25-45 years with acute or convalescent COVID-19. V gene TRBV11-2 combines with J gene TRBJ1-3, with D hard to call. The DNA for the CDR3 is TGTGCCAGCACCCCCTTCCAGTTCTCTGGAAACACCATATATTTT. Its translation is CASTPFQFSGNTIYF.